The T cell receptor beta chain under discussion was sequenced for a study of cytomegalovirus exposure and HLA in healthy donors. Turning to this clone: Its antigen remains unidentified.

The junction had 9 bases not matched to a gene; V was cut back by 0 bases and J by 5 bases. Looked up from germline, CDR1 is SGHRS and CDR2 is YFSETQ. This CDR3 has 16 amino acids. Study findings and constraints: Using the classifier, cytomegalovirus status was reportedly diagnosed with high specificity and sensitivity. The study flagged some 170 TCR beta chains as cytomegalovirus-associated.

It was with 60 Vbeta and 13 Jbeta primers that the PCR ran. Assay: immunoSEQ multiplex PCR; the TCRdb copy retains only in-frame clones and omits some. This specimen shows 90,000 to 100,000 clones; the ten leading clones hold around 3.6%. Sequenced material: PBMCs. This TCR was sampled from a woman younger than 45 in good health and CMV-seronegative. The chain carries TRBV5-1 and TRBJ2-5; 8 bases line up with TRBD2. In nucleotides, the CDR3 is TGCGCCAGCAGCTTGGGAGTCGGGGGGGCCCGGGAGACCCAGTACTTC. It specifies CASSLGVGGARETQYF.